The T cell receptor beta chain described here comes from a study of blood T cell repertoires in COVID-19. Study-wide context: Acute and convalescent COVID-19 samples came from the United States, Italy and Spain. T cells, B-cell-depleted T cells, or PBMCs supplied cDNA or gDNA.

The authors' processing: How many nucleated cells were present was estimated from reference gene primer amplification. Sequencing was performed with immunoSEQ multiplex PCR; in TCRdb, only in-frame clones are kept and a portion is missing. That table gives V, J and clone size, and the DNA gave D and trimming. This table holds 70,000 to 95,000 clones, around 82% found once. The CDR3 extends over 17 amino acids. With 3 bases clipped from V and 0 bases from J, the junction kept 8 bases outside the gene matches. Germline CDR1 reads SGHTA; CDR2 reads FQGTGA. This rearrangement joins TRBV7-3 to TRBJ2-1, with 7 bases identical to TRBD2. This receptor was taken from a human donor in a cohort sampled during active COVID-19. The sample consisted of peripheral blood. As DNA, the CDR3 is TGTGCCAGCAGCTTGAACGGCGGGGGTTACTCCTACAATGAGCAGTTCTTC. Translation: CASSLNGGGYSYNEQFF. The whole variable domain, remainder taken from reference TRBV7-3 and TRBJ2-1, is GAGVSQTPSNKVTEKGKYVELRCDPISGHTALYWYRQSLGQGPEFLIYFQGTGAADDSGLPNDRFFAVRPEGSVSTLKIQRTERGDSAVYLCASSLNGGGYSYNEQFFGPGTRLTVL.